Here is one T cell receptor (beta chain) with its context. Its antigen remains unidentified. This record belongs to a study of T cell responses to AZD1222 COVID-19 vaccine. Study-wide points: Spike was spanned by vaccine-associated CD4 TCRs, with dominance at 160-218 and 743-854.

The CDR3 contains 18 residues. Germline assignment: CDR1 SGHKS and CDR2 YYEKEE (reference sequence). V trimming: 0 bases; J trimming: 0 bases; junction bases outside the gene matches: 6. Produced via immunoSEQ multiplex PCR; TCRdb's table is partial and in-frame only. This sample has some 70,000 clones, with 80% found just once. Sequencing used peripheral blood, obtained 28 days after the second AZD1222 dose. V is TRBV5-5 and J is TRBJ2-6, with 7 positions matching TRBD1. This sequence originates from an adult who received the AZD1222 COVID-19 vaccine. CDR3 sequence (DNA): TGTGCCAGCAGCTTGGAAGGGGGCGTGAGCTCTGGGGCCAACGTCCTGACTTTC. As protein: CASSLEGGVSSGANVLTF.